One T cell receptor beta chain is described in this entry. Its target antigen remains unknown. It has no much larger one-base neighbor in the sample; base qualities were not kept. The source of the sample is a study of blood T cell repertoires in COVID-19 (dated by TCRdb to 2020 to 2022). Looking at the study overall: Samples from collaborators originated in the United States, Italy and Spain and spanned both the acute and convalescent phases of COVID-19. The material from the prospective study consisted of cDNA or gDNA derived from T cells, B-cell-depleted T cells, or PBMCs. The dataset comprised deeply sampled blood TCRbeta repertoires from subjects exposed to, actively infected with, or recovered from COVID-19. A freely available public database, intended as a resource for researchers studying the immune response to SARS-CoV-2, is where the repertoires were released. The samples were drawn from the first 160 participants of the ongoing ImmuneRACE study and from 1,254 subjects provided by 6 global collaborators. A de-identified subject ID, COVID-19 status, age in years and sex were almost always included in the sample metadata. Where available, HLA class I and class II types were taken from metadata supplied by the sample provider and were not determined by assay-based typing.

TCRbeta CDR3 regions were amplified from genomic DNA using the immunoSEQ Assay, a bias-controlled multiplex PCR. The study's own analysis went as follows. Nucleated cell counts per sample were estimated from amplification of reference gene primers within the assay. To quantify the absolute abundance of each unique TCRbeta CDR3 rearrangement, sequence reads were collapsed and filtered. For each sample, productive Simpson clonality was calculated as the square root of Simpson's diversity index across productive rearrangements. Sourced from immuneACCESS, this table was stored by TCRdb with only in-frame sequences that have V and J called. A share of the clones is absent; for the studies checked, an unresolved V gene accounts for under half, and the remainder has no known explanation. D and trimming come from the DNA, and the V and J calls and clone size come from that table. Present in this sample are tens of thousands of clones, 60% to 80% of which were seen just once. 7.5% to 8% of the sample is held by the ten biggest clonotypes.

Measured from the cysteine to the phenylalanine, the CDR3 is 15 residues long. Left in the record is the CDR3 DNA by itself, 45 bases read in frame from the first base. Relative to germline, V is missing 2 bases and J is missing 2 bases, with 3 bases of the junction outside any gene match. According to the germline V gene, CDR1 reads SGHTA and CDR2 reads FQGNSA. Each collaborating institution followed its own protocols to collect whole blood in K2EDTA tubes. Collaborator samples were shipped for TCRbeta analysis as frozen whole blood, isolated PBMCs, or DNA extracted from either sample type. Overall results and qualifications from the work: How much clinical and demographic metadata was included differed by source and by participant, and the metadata was provided uncurated.

Here the chain combines TRBV7-2 and TRBJ1-5, and TRBD1 matches 7 of the central bases. Sequencing was performed on peripheral blood. The receptor was isolated from a woman in her 70s with active or convalescent COVID-19. This receptor has the CDR3 CASSLNTGGNQPQHF. The nucleotide sequence is TGTGCCAGCAGCTTAAATACAGGGGGCAATCAGCCCCAGCATTTT.